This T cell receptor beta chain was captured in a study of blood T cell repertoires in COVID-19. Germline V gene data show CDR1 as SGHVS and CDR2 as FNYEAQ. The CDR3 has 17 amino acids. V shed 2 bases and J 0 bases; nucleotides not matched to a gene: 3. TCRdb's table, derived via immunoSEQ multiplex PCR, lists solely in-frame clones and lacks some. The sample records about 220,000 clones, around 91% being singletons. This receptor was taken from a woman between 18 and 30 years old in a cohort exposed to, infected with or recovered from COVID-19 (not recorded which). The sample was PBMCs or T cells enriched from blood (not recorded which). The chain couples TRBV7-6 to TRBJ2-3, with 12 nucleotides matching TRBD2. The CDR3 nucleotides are TGTGCCAGCAGCTTAAAACTAGCGGGGGGAAGCACAGATACGCAGTATTTT. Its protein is CASSLKLAGGSTDTQYF. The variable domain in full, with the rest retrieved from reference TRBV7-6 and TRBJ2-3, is GAGVSQSPRYKVTKRGQDVALRCDPISGHVSLYWYRQALGQGPEFLTYFNYEAQQDKSGLPNDRFSAERPEGSISTLTIQRTEQRDSAMYRCASSLKLAGGSTDTQYFGPGTRLTVL.